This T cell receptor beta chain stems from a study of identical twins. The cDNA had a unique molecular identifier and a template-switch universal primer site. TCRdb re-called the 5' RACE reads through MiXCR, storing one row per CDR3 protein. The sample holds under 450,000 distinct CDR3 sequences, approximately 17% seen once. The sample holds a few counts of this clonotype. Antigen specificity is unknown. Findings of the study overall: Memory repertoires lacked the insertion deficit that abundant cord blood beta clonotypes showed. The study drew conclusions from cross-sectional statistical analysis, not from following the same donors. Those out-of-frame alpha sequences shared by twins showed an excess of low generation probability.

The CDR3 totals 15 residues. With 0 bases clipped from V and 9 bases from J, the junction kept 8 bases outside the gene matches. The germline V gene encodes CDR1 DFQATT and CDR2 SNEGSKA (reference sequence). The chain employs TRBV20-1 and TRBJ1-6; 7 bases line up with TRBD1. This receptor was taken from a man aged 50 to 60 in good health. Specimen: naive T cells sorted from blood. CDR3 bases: TGCAGTGCTAGAGATCAGGGCAGGGGGTCTTCACCCCTCCACTTT. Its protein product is CSARDQGRGSSPLHF.